The source of this TCR beta chain is a study of cytomegalovirus exposure and HLA in healthy donors. This CDR3 has 14 amino acids. CDR1 and CDR2 from the germline V gene are SGHNT and YYREEE (reference sequence). Trimming pared 5 bases from V and 7 bases from J, leaving 18 bases between. Primers included in the PCR were 60 Vbeta and 13 Jbeta primers. Some clones are missing from TCRdb's copy, which holds only in-frame ones; the method was immunoSEQ multiplex PCR. The top ten hold 18% of the sample, which has approximately 75,000 clones, more than 65% seen once. Sequenced material: PBMCs. The chain is built from TRBV5-4 and TRBJ1-2; TRBD1 is a possible D gene (6 bases). The source is a man between 70 and 80 years old in good health and CMV-seropositive. The CDR3 loop reads CASRPMGAQSGYTF. CDR3 bases: TGTGCCAGCAGGCCGATGGGGGCGCAGAGTGGCTACACCTTC.